Following are 17 T cell receptor beta chains from one sample sequenced in a study of blood T cells in healthy people across ages. The second PCR ran about 6 to 12 cycles with a sample-barcoded 5' primer and J-beta primers. TCRdb called the 5' RACE reads again in MiXCR, with one record for every CDR3 protein. The sample consists of 780,000 or so distinct CDR3 sequences, roughly 25% of them appearing once. The data also belong to a second study, concerning T cells of mothers and their children.

Input material: blood. Receptors were obtained from a boy under 18 in good health.

In this sample, this clonotype turned up a few times. This chain connects TRBV18 to TRBJ2-1, with D possibly being TRBD1 or TRBD2 (5 bases each). The J call could be wrong; TRBJ2-7 is a better fit for the DNA end. This CDR3 is 13 amino acids long. Germline V gene sequence: CDR1 KGHSH, CDR2 LQKENI. The DNA of the CDR3 is TGTGCCAGCTCATCGGAAAGGGACGGCGAGCAGTACTTC. Protein: CASSSERDGEQYF.

The V gene is TRBV20-1, the J gene TRBJ2-1, with D perhaps TRBD1 or TRBD2 (7 bases each). CDR3 length: 16 amino acids. V lost 0 bases to trimming and J lost 4 bases, with 16 bases between them. Per germline, CDR1 DFQATT and CDR2 SNEGSKA (reference sequence). CDR3 nucleotide sequence: TGCAGTGCTAGAGATCTCCAGGGGGGGCGGTACAATGAGCAGTTCTTC. It specifies CSARDLQGGRYNEQFF.

V and J are TRBV20-1 and TRBJ1-2; D gene ambiguous. V was pared by 0 bases and J by 4 bases, with 12 bases between. This CDR3 is 14 amino acids long. CDR1 is DFQATT, CDR2 SNEGSKA, per germline (reference sequence). CDR3 sequence: CSARDARGSYGYTF. DNA for the CDR3: TGCAGTGCTAGAGATGCCAGAGGTTCCTATGGCTACACCTTC.

The chain combines TRBV4-3 with TRBJ2-5; no reliable D call. The J call could be wrong; TRBJ2-7 is a better fit for the DNA end. Germline loops: CDR1 LGHNA, CDR2 YSLEER. The length of the CDR3 is 14 residues. The CDR3 nucleotides are TGCGCCAGCAGCCAAGATCGGACCGCCTACGAGCAGTACTTC. Translation gives CASSQDRTAYEQYF.

The chain is built from TRBV20-1 and TRBJ2-3; 9 nucleotides align to TRBD2. CDR1 DFQATT and CDR2 SNEGSKA come from the germline V gene (reference sequence). There are 15 residues in the CDR3. The V segment lost 3 bases and the J segment 1 base; nucleotides outside the gene matches: 5. CDR3 nucleotide sequence: TGCAGTGCTAGGGAGCGGGGGGTTCGCACAGATACGCAGTATTTT. Protein product: CSARERGVRTDTQYF.

V usage is TRBV5-1 and J usage is TRBJ2-3; D gene unclear. V was shortened by 6 bases and J by 2 bases, with 10 bases between the two germline ends. Looked up from germline, CDR1 is SGHRS and CDR2 is YFSETQ. The length of the CDR3 is 13 residues. CDR3 coding DNA: TGCGCCAGCACCAAAGGATCCACAGATACGCAGTATTTT. As protein: CASTKGSTDTQYF.

This clonotype was observed many times. This chain joins TRBV5-1 and TRBJ1-4; TRBD1 might be the D (6 bases). Germline lookup yields CDR1 SGHRS and CDR2 YFSETQ. Trimming shortened V by 0 bases and J by 0 bases, and 6 bases separated the two germline ends. This CDR3 is 15 amino acids long. DNA for the CDR3: TGCGCCAGCAGCTTGGGGACAGCAACTAATGAAAAACTGTTTTTT. Protein product: CASSLGTATNEKLFF.

This clonotype turned up a few times. The rearrangement uses TRBV24-1 and TRBJ2-3; D gene uncertain. Germline-derived CDR1 and CDR2 are KGHDR and SFDVKD. The CDR3 length is 12 residues. V was pared by 3 bases and J by 1 base, with 1 base between. The CDR3 spells CATSDGTDTQYF. The CDR3 coding sequence is TGTGCCACCAGTGATGGCACAGATACGCAGTATTTT.

The chain joins TRBV14 to TRBJ2-7, with D possibly TRBD1 on 6 matching bases. This CDR3 contains 15 residues. Germline V gene sequence: CDR1 SGHDN, CDR2 FVKESK. Trimming removed 4 bases from V and 4 bases from J, with 17 bases in between. As DNA, the CDR3 is TGTGCCAGCAGCCTCCGGGACACCTCCCCATACGAGCAGTACTTC. It specifies CASSLRDTSPYEQYF.

The CDR3 nucleotides read TGTGCCAGCAGCGTAGGGCGCGTCAATCAGGAGACCCAGTACTTC. This codes for CASSVGRVNQETQYF. This sequence joins TRBV9 and TRBJ2-5; D remains unclear. Germline V gives CDR1 SGDLS, CDR2 YYNGEE. The CDR3 contains 15 residues. Trimming shortened V by 0 bases and J by 5 bases, and 14 bases separated the two germline ends.

The CDR3 sequence is CASSPLGLAYGHYEQYF. CDR3 bases: TGTGCCAGCAGTCCTCTAGGACTAGCGTATGGACACTACGAGCAGTACTTC. The chain carries TRBV12-3 or TRBV12-4 and TRBJ2-7; 9 bases align to TRBD2. The CDR3 runs to 17 residues. V lost 5 bases, J lost 3 bases, and 14 bases stayed unmatched.

This clonotype was counted a few times. This chain links TRBV7-2 with TRBJ2-7, with TRBD2 matching 9 bases. The CDR3 is made up of 17 amino acids. Trimming cost V 5 bases and J 0 bases; bases outside gene matches: 11. The germline V gene has CDR1 SGHTA and CDR2 FQGNSA. CDR3 nucleotide sequence: TGTGCCAGCAGCCAATACCCGACTAGCGGTCGCTCCTACGAGCAGTACTTC. It codes for CASSQYPTSGRSYEQYF.

The chain uses TRBV3-1 and TRBJ1-1; D gene uncertain. Between the trimmed V and J ends, which lost 2 bases and 4 bases, there was a span of 11 bases. The CDR3 consists of 14 residues. Germline CDR1 is LGHDT and CDR2 is YNNKEL (reference sequence). The CDR3: CASSQRLSGTEAFF. DNA of the CDR3: TGTGCCAGCAGCCAAAGGCTGTCAGGCACTGAAGCTTTCTTT.

The CDR3, as DNA: TGCAGTGCTAGAGGATGTGAGGTTCAGCCCCAGCATTTT. It yields the protein CSARGCEVQPQHF. This chain links TRBV20-1 with TRBJ1-5, with unresolved D. The CDR3 has 13 amino acids. The V gene lost 1 base and the J gene lost 6 bases, with 10 bases spanning the gap. The V gene's germline CDR1 is DFQATT and CDR2 SNEGSKA (reference sequence).

J is TRBJ2-4 and V is TRBV7-6; D possibly matches TRBD1 or TRBD2 (7 bases each). This CDR3 contains 16 residues. CDR1 and CDR2 (germline): SGHVS, FNYEAQ. Trimming took off 4 bases at V and 6 bases at J, with 19 bases between the two ends. The CDR3 DNA sequence: TGTGCCAGCAGCTCCTGGGGAGGGGGCGAGAGAAACATTCAGTACTTC. It translates to CASSSWGGGERNIQYF.

CDR3 in amino acids: CSARGRRSSYNEQFF. The CDR3 DNA reads TGCAGTGCTAGGGGACGTCGAAGCTCCTACAATGAGCAGTTCTTC. The V gene is TRBV20-1, the J gene TRBJ2-1; D possibly uses TRBD1 or TRBD2 (5 bases each). The germline V gene has CDR1 DFQATT and CDR2 SNEGSKA (reference sequence). The CDR3 sequence is 15 residues long. The V end was cut by 3 bases, the J end by 0 bases, with 12 bases between.

The gene calls are TRBV5-5 and TRBJ2-5; maybe TRBD1 (6 bases). Trimming pared 0 bases from V and 1 base from J, leaving 16 bases between. The CDR3 has 17 residues. From germline, CDR1 is SGHKS and CDR2 YYEKEE (reference sequence). CDR3 sequence: CASSLAQGIMGQETQYF. CDR3 sequence (DNA): TGTGCCAGCAGCTTGGCACAGGGAATTATGGGCCAAGAGACCCAGTACTTC.